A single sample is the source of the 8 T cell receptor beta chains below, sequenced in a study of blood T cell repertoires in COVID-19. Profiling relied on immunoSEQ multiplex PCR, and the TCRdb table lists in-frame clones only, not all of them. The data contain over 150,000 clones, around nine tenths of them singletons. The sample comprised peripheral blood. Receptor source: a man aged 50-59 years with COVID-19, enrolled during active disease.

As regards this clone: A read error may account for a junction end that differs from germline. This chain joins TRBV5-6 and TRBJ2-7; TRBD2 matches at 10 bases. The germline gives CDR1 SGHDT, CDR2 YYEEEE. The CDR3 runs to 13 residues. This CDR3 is CASSFASGGSLTF. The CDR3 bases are TGTGCCAGCAGCTTCGCTAGCGGGGGTAGTCTTACGTTC.

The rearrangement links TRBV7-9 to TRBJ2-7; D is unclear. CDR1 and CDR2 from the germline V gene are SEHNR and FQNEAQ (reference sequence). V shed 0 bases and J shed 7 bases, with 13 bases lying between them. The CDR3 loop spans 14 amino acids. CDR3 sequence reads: CASSLASLVVEQYF. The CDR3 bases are TGTGCCAGCAGCTTAGCTAGTCTAGTCGTAGAGCAGTACTTC.

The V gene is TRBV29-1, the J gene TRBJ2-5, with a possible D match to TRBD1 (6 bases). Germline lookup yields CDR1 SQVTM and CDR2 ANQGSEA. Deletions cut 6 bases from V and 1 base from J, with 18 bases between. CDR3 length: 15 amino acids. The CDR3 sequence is CSVENRVTRQETQYF. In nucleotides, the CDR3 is TGCAGCGTGGAAAACAGGGTTACTCGCCAAGAGACCCAGTACTTC.

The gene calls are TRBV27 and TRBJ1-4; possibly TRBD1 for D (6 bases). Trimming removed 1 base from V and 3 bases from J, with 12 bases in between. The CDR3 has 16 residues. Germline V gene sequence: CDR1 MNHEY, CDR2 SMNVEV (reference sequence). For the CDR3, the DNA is TGTGCCAGCAGTTTATGGCCAGGGGTTTCTAATGAAAAACTGTTTTTT. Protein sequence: CASSLWPGVSNEKLFF.

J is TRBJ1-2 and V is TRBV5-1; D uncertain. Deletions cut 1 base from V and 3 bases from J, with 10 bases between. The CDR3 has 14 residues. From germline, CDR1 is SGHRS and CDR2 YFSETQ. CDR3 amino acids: CASSLFDTDYGYTF. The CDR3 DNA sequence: TGCGCCAGCAGCTTGTTTGACACCGACTATGGCTACACCTTC.

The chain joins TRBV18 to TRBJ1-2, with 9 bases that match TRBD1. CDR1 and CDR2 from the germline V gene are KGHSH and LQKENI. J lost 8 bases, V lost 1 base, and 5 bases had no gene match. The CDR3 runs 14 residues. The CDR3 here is CASSPLQGARGYTF. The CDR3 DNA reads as TGTGCCAGCTCACCACTACAGGGGGCGCGAGGCTACACCTTC.

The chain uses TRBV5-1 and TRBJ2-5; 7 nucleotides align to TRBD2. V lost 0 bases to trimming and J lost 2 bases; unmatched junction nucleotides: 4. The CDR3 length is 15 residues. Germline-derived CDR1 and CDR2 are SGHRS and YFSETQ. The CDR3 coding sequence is TGCGCCAGCAGCTTGGGGCCTAGCGGACAAGAGACCCAGTACTTC. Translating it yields CASSLGPSGQETQYF. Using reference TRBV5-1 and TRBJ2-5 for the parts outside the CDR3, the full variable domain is KAGVTQTPRYLIKTRGQQVTLSCSPISGHRSVSWYQQTPGQGLQFLFEYFSETQRNKGNFPGRFSGRQFSNSRSEMNVSTLELGDSALYLCASSLGPSGQETQYFGPGTRLLVL.

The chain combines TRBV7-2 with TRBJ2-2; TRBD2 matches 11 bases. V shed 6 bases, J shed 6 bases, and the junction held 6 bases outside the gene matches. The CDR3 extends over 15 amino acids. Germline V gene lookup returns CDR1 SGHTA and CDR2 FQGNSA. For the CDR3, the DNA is TGTGCCAGCAGACCCACTAGCGGGAGAGCCGGGGAGCTGTTTTTT. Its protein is CASRPTSGRAGELFF.